This TCR beta chain was documented in a study of shared clonotypes between healthy human individuals. Germline V gene lookup returns CDR1 MDHEN and CDR2 SYDVKM. The J segment lost 8 bases and the V segment lost 2 bases, leaving 11 bases of the junction unmatched. The CDR3 has 15 amino acids. The repertoire was sequenced with immunoSEQ multiplex PCR; TCRdb's copy has only in-frame clones and lacks some. In the table there are a few million clones, around 92% of which are singletons. The specimen was naive CD4+ T cells from PBMCs. Subset given: CD45RA+ positively selected. The gene calls are TRBV28 and TRBJ1-2; the match to TRBD1 covers 7 bases. This clonotype originated in a man aged 18 to 35 in good health. Some clones in this sample may be carry-over from other donors' samples. The CDR3 sequence: CASSLKETGWRGYTF. The DNA for the CDR3 is TGTGCCAGCAGTTTAAAAGAGACAGGGTGGCGGGGCTACACCTTC.